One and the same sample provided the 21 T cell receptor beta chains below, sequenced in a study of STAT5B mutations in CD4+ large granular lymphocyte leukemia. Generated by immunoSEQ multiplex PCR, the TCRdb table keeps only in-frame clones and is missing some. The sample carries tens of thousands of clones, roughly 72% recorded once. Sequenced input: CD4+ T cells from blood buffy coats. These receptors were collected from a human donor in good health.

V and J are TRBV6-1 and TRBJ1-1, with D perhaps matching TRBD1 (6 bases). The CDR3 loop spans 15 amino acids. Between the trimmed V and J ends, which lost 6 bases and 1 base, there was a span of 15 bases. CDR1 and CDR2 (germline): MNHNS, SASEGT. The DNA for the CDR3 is TGTGCCAGCAGGGCGAGAAGGACAGAGAACACTGAAGCTTTCTTT. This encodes CASRARRTENTEAFF.

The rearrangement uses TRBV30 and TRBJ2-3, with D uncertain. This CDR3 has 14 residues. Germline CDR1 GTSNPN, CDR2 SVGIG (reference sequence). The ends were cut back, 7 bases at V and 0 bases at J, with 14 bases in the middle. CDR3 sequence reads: CAFASPGSTDTQYF. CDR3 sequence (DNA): TGTGCCTTCGCCAGCCCCGGCAGCACAGATACGCAGTATTTT.

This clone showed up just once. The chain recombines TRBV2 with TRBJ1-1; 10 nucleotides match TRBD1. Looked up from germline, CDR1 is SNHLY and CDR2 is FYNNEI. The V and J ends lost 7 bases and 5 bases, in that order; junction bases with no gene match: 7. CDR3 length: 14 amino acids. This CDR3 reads CASTQDRGGTEAFF. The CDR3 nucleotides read TGTGCCAGCACCCAGGACAGGGGGGGTACTGAAGCTTTCTTT.

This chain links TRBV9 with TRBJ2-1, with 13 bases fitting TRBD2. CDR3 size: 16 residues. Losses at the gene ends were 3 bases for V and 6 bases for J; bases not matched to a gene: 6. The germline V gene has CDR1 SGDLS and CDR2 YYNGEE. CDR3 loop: CASSGYTSGGANEQFF. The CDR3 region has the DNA TGTGCCAGCAGCGGATACACTAGCGGGGGGGCCAATGAGCAGTTCTTC.

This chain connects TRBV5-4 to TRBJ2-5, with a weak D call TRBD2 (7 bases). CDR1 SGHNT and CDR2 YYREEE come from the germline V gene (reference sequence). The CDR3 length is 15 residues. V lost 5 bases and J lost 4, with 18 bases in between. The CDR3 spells CASSSGGPERETQYF. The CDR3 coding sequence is TGTGCCAGCAGTTCGGGGGGCCCCGAAAGAGAGACCCAGTACTTC.

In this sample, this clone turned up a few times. This CDR3 reads CASSQVNMGFRETQYF. The CDR3 DNA sequence: TGCGCCAGCAGCCAAGTCAATATGGGATTCCGTGAGACCCAGTACTTC. The chain carries TRBV4-1 and TRBJ2-5; D gene uncertain. Trimming removed 1 base from V and 5 bases from J, with 17 bases in between. The CDR3 has 16 residues. CDR1 is MGHRA, CDR2 YSYEKL, per germline.

The CDR3 reads CASSLAPSHRGLGNQPQHF. CDR3 in DNA: TGTGCCAGCAGCTTAGCCCCCTCACACAGGGGACTGGGCAATCAGCCCCAGCATTTT. This chain joins TRBV7-2 and TRBJ1-5; the match to TRBD1 covers 7 bases. The CDR3 runs to 19 residues. V shed 0 bases and J 2 bases; nucleotides not matched to a gene: 13. In germline, CDR1 is SGHTA, CDR2 FQGNSA. Full variable domain (missing parts from reference TRBV7-2 and TRBJ1-5): GAGVSQSPSNKVTEKGKDVELRCDPISGHTALYWYRQSLGQGLEFLIYFQGNSAPDKSGLPSDRFSAERTGGSVSTLTIQRTQQEDSAVYLCASSLAPSHRGLGNQPQHFGDGTRLSIL.

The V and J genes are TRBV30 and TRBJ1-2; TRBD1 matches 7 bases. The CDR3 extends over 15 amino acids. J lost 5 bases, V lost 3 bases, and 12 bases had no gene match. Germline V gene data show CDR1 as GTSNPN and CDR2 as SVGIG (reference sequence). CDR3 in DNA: TGTGCCTGGAGCGGACTTCTACAGGGGAGGTATGGCTACACCTTC. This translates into CAWSGLLQGRYGYTF.

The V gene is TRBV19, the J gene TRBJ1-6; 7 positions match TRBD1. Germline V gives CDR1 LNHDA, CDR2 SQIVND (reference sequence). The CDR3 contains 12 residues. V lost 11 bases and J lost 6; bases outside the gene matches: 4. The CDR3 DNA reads TGTGCCTCAACAGGGGCTAATTCACCCCTCCACTTT. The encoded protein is CASTGANSPLHF.

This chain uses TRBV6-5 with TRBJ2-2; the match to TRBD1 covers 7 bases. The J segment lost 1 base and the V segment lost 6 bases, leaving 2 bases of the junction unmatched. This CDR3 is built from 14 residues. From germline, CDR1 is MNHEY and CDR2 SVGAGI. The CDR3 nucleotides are TGTGCCAGCAGCCGGGACAGGAACACCGGGGAGCTGTTTTTT. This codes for CASSRDRNTGELFF.

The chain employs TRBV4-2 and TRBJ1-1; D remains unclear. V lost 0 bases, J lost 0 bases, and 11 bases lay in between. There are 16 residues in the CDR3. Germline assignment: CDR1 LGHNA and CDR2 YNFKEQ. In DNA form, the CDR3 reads TGTGCCAGCAGCCAAGAGCTCCTGGGGATGAACACTGAAGCTTTCTTT. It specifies CASSQELLGMNTEAFF.

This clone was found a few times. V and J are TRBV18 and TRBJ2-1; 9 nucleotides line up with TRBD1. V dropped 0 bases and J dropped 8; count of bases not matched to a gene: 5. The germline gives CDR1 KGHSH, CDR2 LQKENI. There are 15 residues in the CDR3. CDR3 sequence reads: CASSPPGTGRDEQFF. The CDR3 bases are TGTGCCAGCTCACCACCCGGGACAGGGAGAGATGAGCAGTTCTTC.

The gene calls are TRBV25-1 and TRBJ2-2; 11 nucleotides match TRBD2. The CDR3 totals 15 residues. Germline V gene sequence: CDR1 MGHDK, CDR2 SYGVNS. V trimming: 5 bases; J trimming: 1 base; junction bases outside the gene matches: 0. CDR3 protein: CASSTSGGNTGELFF. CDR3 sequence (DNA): TGTGCCAGCAGTACTAGCGGGGGGAACACCGGGGAGCTGTTTTTT.

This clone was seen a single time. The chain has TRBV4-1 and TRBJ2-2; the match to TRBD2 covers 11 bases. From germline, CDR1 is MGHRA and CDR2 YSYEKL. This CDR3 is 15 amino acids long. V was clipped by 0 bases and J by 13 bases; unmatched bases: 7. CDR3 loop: CASSQDLAGGKTLFF. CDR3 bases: TGCGCCAGCAGCCAAGATCTAGCGGGGGGTAAAACGCTGTTTTTT.

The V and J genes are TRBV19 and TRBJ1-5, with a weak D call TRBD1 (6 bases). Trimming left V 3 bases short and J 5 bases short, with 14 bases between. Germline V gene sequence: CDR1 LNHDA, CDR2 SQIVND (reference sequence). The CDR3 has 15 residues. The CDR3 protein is CASSISAQGDQPQHF. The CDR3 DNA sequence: TGTGCCAGTAGTATTAGCGCACAGGGCGATCAGCCCCAGCATTTT.

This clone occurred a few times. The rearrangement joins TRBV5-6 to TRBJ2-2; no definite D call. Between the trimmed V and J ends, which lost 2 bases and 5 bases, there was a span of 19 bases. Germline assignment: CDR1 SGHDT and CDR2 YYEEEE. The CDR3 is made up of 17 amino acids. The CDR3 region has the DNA TGTGCCAGCAGCTTTAATATTTGGGGAAGAAGGACCGGGGAGCTGTTTTTT. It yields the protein CASSFNIWGRRTGELFF.

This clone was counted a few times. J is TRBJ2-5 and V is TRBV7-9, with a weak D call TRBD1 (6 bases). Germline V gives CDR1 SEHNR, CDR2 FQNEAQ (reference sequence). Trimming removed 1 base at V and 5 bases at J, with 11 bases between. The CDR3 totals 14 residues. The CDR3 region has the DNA TGTGCCAGCAGCTTAGGACAGGCAGTGGAGACCCAGTACTTC. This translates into CASSLGQAVETQYF.

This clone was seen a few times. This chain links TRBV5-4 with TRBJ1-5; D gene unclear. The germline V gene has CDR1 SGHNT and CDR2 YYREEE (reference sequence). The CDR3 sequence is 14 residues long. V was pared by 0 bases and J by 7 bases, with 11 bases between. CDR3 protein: CASSLDPNGQPQHF. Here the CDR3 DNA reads TGTGCCAGCAGCTTGGACCCCAACGGGCAGCCCCAGCATTTT.

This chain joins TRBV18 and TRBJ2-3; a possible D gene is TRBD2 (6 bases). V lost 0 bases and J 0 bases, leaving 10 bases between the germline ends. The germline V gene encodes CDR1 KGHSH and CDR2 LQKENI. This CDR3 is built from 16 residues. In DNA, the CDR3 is TGTGCCAGCTCACCACCGGTGGGGACTAGCACAGATACGCAGTATTTT. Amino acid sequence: CASSPPVGTSTDTQYF. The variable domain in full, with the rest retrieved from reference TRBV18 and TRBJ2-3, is NAGVMQNPRHLVRRRGQEARLRCSPMKGHSHVYWYRQLPEEGLKFMVYLQKENIIDESGMPKERFSAEFPKEGPSILRIQQVVRGDSAAYFCASSPPVGTSTDTQYFGPGTRLTVL.

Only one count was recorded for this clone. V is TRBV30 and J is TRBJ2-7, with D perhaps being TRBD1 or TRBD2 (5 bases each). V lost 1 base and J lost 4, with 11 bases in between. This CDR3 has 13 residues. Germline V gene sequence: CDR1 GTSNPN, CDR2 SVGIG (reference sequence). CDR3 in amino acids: CAWSGGEQYEQYF. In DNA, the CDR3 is TGTGCCTGGAGTGGAGGGGAGCAATACGAGCAGTACTTC.

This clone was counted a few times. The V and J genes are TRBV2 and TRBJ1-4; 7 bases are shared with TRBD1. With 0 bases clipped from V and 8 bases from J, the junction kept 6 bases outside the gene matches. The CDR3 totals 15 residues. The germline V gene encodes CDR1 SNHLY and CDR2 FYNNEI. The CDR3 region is CASSEAGTDREKLFF. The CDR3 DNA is TGTGCCAGCAGTGAAGCGGGGACAGATCGGGAAAAACTGTTTTTT. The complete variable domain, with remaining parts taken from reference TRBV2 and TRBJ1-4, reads EPEVTQTPSHQVTQMGQEVILRCVPISNHLYFYWYRQILGQKVEFLVSFYNNEISEKSEIFDDQFSVERPDGSNFTLKIRSTKLEDSAMYFCASSEAGTDREKLFFGSGTQLSVL.